One sample yielded the 10 T cell receptor beta chains listed below, sequenced in a study of cytomegalovirus exposure and HLA in healthy donors. The PCR contained 60 Vbeta and 13 Jbeta primers. TCRdb's copy holds only in-frame clones and misses some; the assay was immunoSEQ multiplex PCR. The listing contains some 120,000 clones. Specimen: PBMCs. The receptors originated from a man younger than 45 in good health and CMV-seronegative.

This chain joins TRBV19 and TRBJ2-1; 7 bases match TRBD2. V shed 2 bases and J 6 bases; nucleotides not matched to a gene: 7. Looked up from germline, CDR1 is LNHDA and CDR2 is SQIVND (reference sequence). The CDR3 extends over 15 amino acids. This CDR3 is CASSILAGIINEQFF. The CDR3 bases are TGTGCCAGTAGTATATTAGCGGGTATCATCAATGAGCAGTTCTTC.

The chain employs TRBV5-1 and TRBJ1-6; D may be TRBD1 (5 bases). Germline V gives CDR1 SGHRS, CDR2 YFSETQ. Trimming pared 4 bases from V and 7 bases from J, leaving 18 bases between. The CDR3 runs to 16 residues. This CDR3 reads CASSARPGGTNSPLHF. The CDR3 DNA reads as TGCGCCAGCAGCGCGCGACCCGGAGGGACGAATTCACCCCTCCACTTT.

The V and J genes are TRBV6-4 and TRBJ1-1; D remains ambiguous. Trimming took off 8 bases at V and 2 bases at J, with 12 bases between the two ends. CDR1 MRHNA and CDR2 SNTAGT come from the germline V gene. The CDR3 has 13 residues. CDR3 loop: CASSLEINTEAFF. In DNA, the CDR3 is TGTGCCAGCTCCCTGGAGATAAACACTGAAGCTTTCTTT.

This sequence joins TRBV28 and TRBJ1-2; D is possibly TRBD1 (6 bases). Germline-derived CDR1 and CDR2 are MDHEN and SYDVKM. The V end lost 6 bases, the J end lost 4 bases, and 15 bases lay between the germline ends. This CDR3 is built from 14 residues. This CDR3 is CASSQQGWSYGYTF. CDR3 nucleotide sequence: TGTGCCAGCAGCCAACAGGGCTGGAGCTATGGCTACACCTTC.

The gene calls are TRBV13 and TRBJ2-7, with TRBD2 identical over 15 bases. V shed 5 bases, J shed 5 bases, and the junction held 4 bases outside the gene matches. This CDR3 spans 15 amino acids. Germline CDR1 is PRHDT and CDR2 is FYEKMQ (reference sequence). CDR3: CASSLRTSGRDEQYF. CDR3 DNA sequence: TGTGCCAGCAGCCTACGGACTAGCGGGAGGGACGAGCAGTACTTC.

This rearrangement joins TRBV5-1 to TRBJ1-1, with TRBD1 matching 8 bases. Germline V CDR1 and CDR2: SGHRS, YFSETQ. J gave up 6 bases and V 0 bases, and 10 bases lay outside the gene matches. CDR3 length: 16 residues. CDR3 region: CASSLAPQGASAEAFF. The CDR3 nucleotides are TGCGCCAGCAGCTTGGCCCCGCAGGGGGCCTCCGCTGAAGCTTTCTTT.

The J gene is TRBJ2-5, the V gene TRBV18, with D unresolved. The ends were cut back, 4 bases at V and 2 bases at J, with 8 bases in the middle. This CDR3 contains 13 residues. Germline CDR1 reads KGHSH; CDR2 reads LQKENI. Here the CDR3 reads CASSRDFQETQYF. CDR3 bases: TGTGCCAGCTCACGAGACTTTCAAGAGACCCAGTACTTC. The variable domain in full, completed from reference TRBV18 and TRBJ2-5, reads NAGVMQNPRHLVRRRGQEARLRCSPMKGHSHVYWYRQLPEEGLKFMVYLQKENIIDESGMPKERFSAEFPKEGPSILRIQQVVRGDSAAYFCASSRDFQETQYFGPGTRLLVL.

The V and J genes are TRBV5-1 and TRBJ1-5; TRBD1 agrees at 7 bases. With V trimmed by 4 bases and J by 5 bases, 9 bases remained unmatched. This CDR3 spans 15 amino acids. Germline lookup yields CDR1 SGHRS and CDR2 YFSETQ. The CDR3 here is CASSRLPGGDQPQHF. CDR3 DNA: TGCGCCAGCAGCAGGCTACCAGGGGGAGATCAGCCCCAGCATTTT.

The chain couples TRBV6-4 to TRBJ2-3; D not certain. The CDR3 is 13 amino acids. The V and J ends lost 8 bases and 2 bases respectively, with 11 bases between them. Germline lookup yields CDR1 MRHNA and CDR2 SNTAGT. This chain's CDR3 is CASLDSNTDTQYF. For the CDR3, the DNA is TGTGCCAGCCTCGACTCGAACACAGATACGCAGTATTTT.

The rearrangement joins TRBV6-5 to TRBJ1-1; perhaps TRBD1 as D (5 bases). The CDR3 is made up of 13 amino acids. From germline, CDR1 is MNHEY and CDR2 SVGAGI. V lost 4 bases to trimming and J lost 2 bases, with 8 bases between them. CDR3 sequence reads: CASSLTGNTEAFF. The CDR3 DNA sequence: TGTGCCAGCAGTTTAACAGGCAACACTGAAGCTTTCTTT.